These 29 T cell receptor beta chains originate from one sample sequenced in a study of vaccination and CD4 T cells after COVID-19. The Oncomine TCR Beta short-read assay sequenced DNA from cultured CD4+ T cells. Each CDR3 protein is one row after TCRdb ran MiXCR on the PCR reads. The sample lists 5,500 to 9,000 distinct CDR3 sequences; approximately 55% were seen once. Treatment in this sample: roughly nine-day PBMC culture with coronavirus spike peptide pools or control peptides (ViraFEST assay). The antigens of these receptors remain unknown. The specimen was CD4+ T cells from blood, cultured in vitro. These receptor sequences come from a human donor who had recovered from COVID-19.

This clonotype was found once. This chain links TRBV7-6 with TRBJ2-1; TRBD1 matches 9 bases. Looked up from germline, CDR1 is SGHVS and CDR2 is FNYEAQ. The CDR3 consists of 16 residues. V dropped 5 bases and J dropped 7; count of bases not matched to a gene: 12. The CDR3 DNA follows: TGTGCCAGCAGCACCTTAACAGGGGGCGTAGGTAATGAGCAGTTCTTC. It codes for CASSTLTGGVGNEQFF.

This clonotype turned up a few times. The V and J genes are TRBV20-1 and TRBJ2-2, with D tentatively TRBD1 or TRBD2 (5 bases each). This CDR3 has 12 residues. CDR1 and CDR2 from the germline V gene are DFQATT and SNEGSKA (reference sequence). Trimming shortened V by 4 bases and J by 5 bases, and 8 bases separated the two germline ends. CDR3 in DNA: TGCAGTGCTACCAGGGAGACCGGGGAGCTGTTTTTT. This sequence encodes CSATRETGELFF.

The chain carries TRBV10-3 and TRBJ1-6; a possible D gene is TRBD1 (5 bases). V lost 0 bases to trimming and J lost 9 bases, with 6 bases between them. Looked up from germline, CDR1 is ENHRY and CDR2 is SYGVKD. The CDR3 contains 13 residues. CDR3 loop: CAISESGGSPLHF. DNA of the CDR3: TGTGCCATCAGTGAGTCGGGGGGTTCACCCCTCCACTTT.

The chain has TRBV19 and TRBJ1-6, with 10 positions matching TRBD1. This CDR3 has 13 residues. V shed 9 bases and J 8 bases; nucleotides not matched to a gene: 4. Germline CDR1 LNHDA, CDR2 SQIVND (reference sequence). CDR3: CASQTGGDSPLHF. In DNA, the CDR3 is TGTGCCAGCCAGACAGGGGGCGATTCACCCCTCCACTTT.

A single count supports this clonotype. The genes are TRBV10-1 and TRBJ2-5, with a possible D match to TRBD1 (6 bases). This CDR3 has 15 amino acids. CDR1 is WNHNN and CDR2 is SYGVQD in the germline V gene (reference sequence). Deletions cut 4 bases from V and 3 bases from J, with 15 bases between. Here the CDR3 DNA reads TGCGCCAGCAGTGGAAGGGACATCAGTAAAGAGACCCAGTACTTC. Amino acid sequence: CASSGRDISKETQYF.

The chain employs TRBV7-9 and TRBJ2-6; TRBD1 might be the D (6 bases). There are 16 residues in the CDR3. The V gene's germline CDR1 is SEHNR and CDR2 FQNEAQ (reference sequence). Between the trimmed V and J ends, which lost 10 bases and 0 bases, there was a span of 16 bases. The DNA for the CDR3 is TGTGCCACCCTACGGGACACCTACTCTGGGGCCAACGTCCTGACTTTC. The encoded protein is CATLRDTYSGANVLTF.

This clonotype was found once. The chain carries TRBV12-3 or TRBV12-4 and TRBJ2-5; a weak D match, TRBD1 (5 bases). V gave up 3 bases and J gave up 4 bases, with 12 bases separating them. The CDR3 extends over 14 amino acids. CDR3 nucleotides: TGTGCCAGCAGTTTTGCAGGGATGAGAGAGACCCAGTACTTC. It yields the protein CASSFAGMRETQYF.

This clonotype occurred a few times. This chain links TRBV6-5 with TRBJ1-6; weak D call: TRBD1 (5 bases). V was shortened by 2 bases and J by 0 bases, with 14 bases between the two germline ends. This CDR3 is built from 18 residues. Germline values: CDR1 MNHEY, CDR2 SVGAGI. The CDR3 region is CASSYAQGSSSYNSPLHF. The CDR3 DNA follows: TGTGCCAGCAGTTACGCCCAGGGTTCCAGCTCCTATAATTCACCCCTCCACTTT.

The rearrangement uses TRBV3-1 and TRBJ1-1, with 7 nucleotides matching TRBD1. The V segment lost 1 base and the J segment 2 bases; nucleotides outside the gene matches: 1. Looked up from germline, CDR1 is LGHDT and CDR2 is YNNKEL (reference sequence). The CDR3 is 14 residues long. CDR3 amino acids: CASSQGQGNTEAFF. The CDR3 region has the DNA TGTGCCAGCAGCCAAGGACAGGGAAACACTGAAGCTTTCTTT.

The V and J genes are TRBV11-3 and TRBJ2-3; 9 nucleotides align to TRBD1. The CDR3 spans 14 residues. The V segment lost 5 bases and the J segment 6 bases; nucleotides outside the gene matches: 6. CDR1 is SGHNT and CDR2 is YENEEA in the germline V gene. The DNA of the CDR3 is TGTGCCAGCAGCCTTACGACAGGGGGTGATACGCAGTATTTT. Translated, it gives CASSLTTGGDTQYF.

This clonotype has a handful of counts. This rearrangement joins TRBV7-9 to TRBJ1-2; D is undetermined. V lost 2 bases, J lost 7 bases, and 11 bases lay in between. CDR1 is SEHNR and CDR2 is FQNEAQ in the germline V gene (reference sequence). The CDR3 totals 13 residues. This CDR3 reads CASSLILNGGYTF. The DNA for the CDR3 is TGTGCCAGCAGCTTAATTTTAAACGGTGGCTACACCTTC.

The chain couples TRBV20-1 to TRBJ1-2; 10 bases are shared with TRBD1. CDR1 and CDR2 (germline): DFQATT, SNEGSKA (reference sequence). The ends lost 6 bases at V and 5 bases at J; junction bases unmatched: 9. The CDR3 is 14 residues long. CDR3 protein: CSAKTGTGAYGYTF. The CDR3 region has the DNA TGCAGTGCAAAGACCGGGACAGGGGCTTATGGCTACACCTTC.

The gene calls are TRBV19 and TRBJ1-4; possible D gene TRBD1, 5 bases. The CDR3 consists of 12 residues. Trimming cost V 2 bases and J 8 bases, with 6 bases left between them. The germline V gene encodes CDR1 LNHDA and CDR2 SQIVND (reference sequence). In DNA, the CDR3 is TGTGCCAGTAGTATAAGGGGCGAAAAACTGTTTTTT. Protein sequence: CASSIRGEKLFF.

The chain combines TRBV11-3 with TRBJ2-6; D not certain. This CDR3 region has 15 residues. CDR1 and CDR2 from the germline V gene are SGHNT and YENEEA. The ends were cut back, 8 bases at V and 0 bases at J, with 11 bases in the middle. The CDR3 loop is CASGSRSSGANVLTF. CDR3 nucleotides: TGTGCCAGCGGGTCTCGGTCCTCTGGGGCCAACGTCCTGACTTTC.

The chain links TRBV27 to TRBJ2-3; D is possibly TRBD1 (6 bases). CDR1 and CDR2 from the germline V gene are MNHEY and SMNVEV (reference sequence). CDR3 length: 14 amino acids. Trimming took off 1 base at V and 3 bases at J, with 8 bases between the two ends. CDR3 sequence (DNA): TGTGCCAGCAGTTTATTGCAGGGGACAGATACGCAGTATTTT. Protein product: CASSLLQGTDTQYF.

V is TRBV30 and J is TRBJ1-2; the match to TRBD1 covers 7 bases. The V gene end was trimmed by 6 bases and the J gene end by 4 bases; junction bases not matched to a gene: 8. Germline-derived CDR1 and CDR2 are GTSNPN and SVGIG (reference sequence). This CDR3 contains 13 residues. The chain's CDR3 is CACNRGLGYGYTF. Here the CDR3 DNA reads TGTGCCTGTAACAGGGGCTTGGGCTATGGCTACACCTTC.

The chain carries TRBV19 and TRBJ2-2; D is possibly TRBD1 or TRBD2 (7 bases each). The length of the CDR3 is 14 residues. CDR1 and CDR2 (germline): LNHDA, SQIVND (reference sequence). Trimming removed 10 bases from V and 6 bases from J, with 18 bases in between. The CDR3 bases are TGTGCCACCTCAGGGGGGGCGTATTCCGGGGAGCTGTTTTTT. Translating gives CATSGGAYSGELFF.

Here the CDR3 DNA reads TGCAGTGCTAGGCGCGGAGGGAGTTATAATTCACCCCTCCACTTT. It specifies CSARRGGSYNSPLHF. The V gene is TRBV20-1, the J gene TRBJ1-6; no clear D gene. The CDR3 spans 15 residues. Deletions cut 3 bases from V and 4 bases from J, with 13 bases between. Germline V gene data show CDR1 as DFQATT and CDR2 as SNEGSKA (reference sequence).

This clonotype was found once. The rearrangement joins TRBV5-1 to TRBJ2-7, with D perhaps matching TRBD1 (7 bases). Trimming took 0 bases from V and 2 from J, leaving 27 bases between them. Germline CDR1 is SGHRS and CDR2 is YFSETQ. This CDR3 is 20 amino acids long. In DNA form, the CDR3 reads TGCGCCAGCAGCTTGGCCTGGGGAACAGGGGTAAGACCGGGGGCCTACGAGCAGTACTTC. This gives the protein CASSLAWGTGVRPGAYEQYF.

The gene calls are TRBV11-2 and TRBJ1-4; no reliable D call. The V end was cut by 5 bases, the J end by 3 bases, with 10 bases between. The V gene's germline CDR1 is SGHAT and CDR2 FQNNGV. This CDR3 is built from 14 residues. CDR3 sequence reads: CASSRGRANEKLFF. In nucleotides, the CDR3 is TGTGCCAGCAGCCGCGGGAGGGCTAATGAAAAACTGTTTTTT.

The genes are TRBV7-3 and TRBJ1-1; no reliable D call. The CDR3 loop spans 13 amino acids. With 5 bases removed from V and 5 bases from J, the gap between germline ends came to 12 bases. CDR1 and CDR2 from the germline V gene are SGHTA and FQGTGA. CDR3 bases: TGTGCCAGCAGCCCACTGGGCCAGACTGAAGCTTTCTTT. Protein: CASSPLGQTEAFF.

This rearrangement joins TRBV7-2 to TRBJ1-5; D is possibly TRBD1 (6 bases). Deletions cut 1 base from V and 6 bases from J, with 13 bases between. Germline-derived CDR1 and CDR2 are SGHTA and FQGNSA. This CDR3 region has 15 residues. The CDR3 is CASSLERGLVQPQHF. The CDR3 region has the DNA TGTGCCAGCAGCTTAGAGAGGGGGTTGGTTCAGCCCCAGCATTTT. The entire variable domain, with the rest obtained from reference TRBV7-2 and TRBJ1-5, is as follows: GAGVSQSPSNKVTEKGKDVELRCDPISGHTALYWYRQSLGQGLEFLIYFQGNSAPDKSGLPSDRFSAERTGGSVSTLTIQRTQQEDSAVYLCASSLERGLVQPQHFGDGTRLSIL.

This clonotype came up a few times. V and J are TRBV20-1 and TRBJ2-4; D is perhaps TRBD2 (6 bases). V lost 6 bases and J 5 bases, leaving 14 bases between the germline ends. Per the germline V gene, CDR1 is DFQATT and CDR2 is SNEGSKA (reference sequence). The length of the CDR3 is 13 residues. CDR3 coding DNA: TGCAGTGCCATATCGGGACTCCAAAACATTCAGTACTTC. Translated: CSAISGLQNIQYF.

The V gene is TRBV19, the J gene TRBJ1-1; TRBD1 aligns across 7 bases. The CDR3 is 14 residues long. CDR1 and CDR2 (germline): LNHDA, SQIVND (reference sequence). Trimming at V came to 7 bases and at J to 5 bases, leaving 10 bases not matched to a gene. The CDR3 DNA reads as TGTGCCAGTAATCCGACAGGGAGGGATACTGAAGCTTTCTTT. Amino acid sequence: CASNPTGRDTEAFF.

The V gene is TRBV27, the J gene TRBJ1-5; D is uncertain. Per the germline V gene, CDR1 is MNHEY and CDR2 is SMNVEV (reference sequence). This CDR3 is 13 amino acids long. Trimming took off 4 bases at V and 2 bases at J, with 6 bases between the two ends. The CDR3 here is CASSYGRNQPQHF. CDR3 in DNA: TGTGCCAGCAGTTATGGACGCAATCAGCCCCAGCATTTT.

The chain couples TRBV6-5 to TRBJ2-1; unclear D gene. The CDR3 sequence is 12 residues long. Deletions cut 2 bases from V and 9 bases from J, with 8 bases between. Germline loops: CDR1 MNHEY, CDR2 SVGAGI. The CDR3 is CASSYRPTEQFF. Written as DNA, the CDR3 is TGTGCCAGCAGTTACAGACCGACTGAGCAGTTCTTC.

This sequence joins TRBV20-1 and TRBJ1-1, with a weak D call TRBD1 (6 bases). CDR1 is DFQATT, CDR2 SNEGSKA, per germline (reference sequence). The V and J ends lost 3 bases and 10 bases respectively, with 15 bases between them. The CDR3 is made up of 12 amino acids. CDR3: CSAREFQGRAFF. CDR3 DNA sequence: TGCAGTGCTAGGGAGTTTCAGGGGAGAGCTTTCTTT.

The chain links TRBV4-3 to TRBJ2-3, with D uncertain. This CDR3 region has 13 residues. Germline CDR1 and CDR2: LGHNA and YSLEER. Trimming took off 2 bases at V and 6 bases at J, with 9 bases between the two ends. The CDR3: CASSQRTRDTQYF. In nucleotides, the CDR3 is TGCGCCAGCAGCCAAAGGACCAGGGATACGCAGTATTTT.

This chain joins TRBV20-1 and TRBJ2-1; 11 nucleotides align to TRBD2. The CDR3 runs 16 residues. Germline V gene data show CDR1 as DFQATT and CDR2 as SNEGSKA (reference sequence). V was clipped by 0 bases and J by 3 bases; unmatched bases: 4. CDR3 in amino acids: CSARDLTSGGYNEQFF. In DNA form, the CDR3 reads TGCAGTGCTAGAGACCTAACTAGCGGGGGCTACAATGAGCAGTTCTTC.